These T cell receptor beta chains were read from a single sample in a study of shared clonotypes between healthy human individuals. Some clones are missing from TCRdb's copy, which holds only in-frame ones; the method was immunoSEQ multiplex PCR. The sample carries about 1.9 million clones, roughly 95% recorded once. Sequenced material: naive CD8+ T cells from PBMCs. Every receptor here comes from a man between 18 and 35 years old in good health. Some clones in this sample may be carry-over from other donors' samples. Both conserved end residues are part of each CDR3. Fields, in order: V gene, J gene, CDR3 protein.

v_gene: TRBV19
j_gene: TRBJ2-3
CDR3aa: CASGDSTDTQYF

v_gene: TRBV5-4
j_gene: TRBJ2-2
CDR3aa: CASSIGTGTGELFF

v_gene: TRBV4-1
j_gene: TRBJ1-5
CDR3aa: CASSHRTLERQFNQPQHF

v_gene: TRBV29-1
j_gene: TRBJ2-7
CDR3aa: CSVWDSVSAEQYF

v_gene: TRBV4-1
j_gene: TRBJ2-5
CDR3aa: CASSQDYGQETQYF

v_gene: TRBV11-2
j_gene: TRBJ2-7
CDR3aa: CASSLGDGSYEQYF

v_gene: TRBV13
j_gene: TRBJ2-1
CDR3aa: CASSIRDGNYNEQFF

v_gene: TRBV7-9
j_gene: TRBJ2-5
CDR3aa: CASTVYTGEWGETQYF

v_gene: TRBV4-3
j_gene: TRBJ2-1
CDR3aa: CASSQTLTYEQFF

v_gene: TRBV6-5
j_gene: TRBJ2-7
CDR3aa: CASSSARDGSEKQYF

v_gene: TRBV7-9
j_gene: TRBJ1-1
CDR3aa: CASSLPENTEAFF

v_gene: TRBV9
j_gene: TRBJ2-1
CDR3aa: CASSTNNEQFF

v_gene: TRBV28
j_gene: TRBJ1-2
CDR3aa: CASSSVPRYGYTF

v_gene: TRBV6-4
j_gene: TRBJ2-7
CDR3aa: CASSPRETGYEQYF

v_gene: TRBV27
j_gene: TRBJ1-1
CDR3aa: CASSFLRGQGNTEAFF

v_gene: TRBV5-1
j_gene: TRBJ1-2
CDR3aa: CASSGDRNYGYTF

v_gene: TRBV4-2
j_gene: TRBJ2-5
CDR3aa: CASSQDKGQAVTQYF

v_gene: TRBV10-2
j_gene: TRBJ1-2
CDR3aa: CASSEGNNYGYTF

v_gene: TRBV4-1
j_gene: TRBJ2-6
CDR3aa: CASSEHRGLGANVLTF

v_gene: TRBV5-6
j_gene: TRBJ2-7
CDR3aa: CASSLGLGSYEQYF

v_gene: TRBV27
j_gene: TRBJ2-7
CDR3aa: CASSLAGGYEQYF

v_gene: TRBV9
j_gene: TRBJ2-3
CDR3aa: CASSPEGARTDTQYF

v_gene: TRBV11-2
j_gene: TRBJ2-7
CDR3aa: CASSSGLGEQYF

v_gene: TRBV5-1
j_gene: TRBJ2-3
CDR3aa: CASSLVASGKSTDTQYF

v_gene: TRBV28
j_gene: TRBJ2-3
CDR3aa: CASSPGGGKREVADTQYF